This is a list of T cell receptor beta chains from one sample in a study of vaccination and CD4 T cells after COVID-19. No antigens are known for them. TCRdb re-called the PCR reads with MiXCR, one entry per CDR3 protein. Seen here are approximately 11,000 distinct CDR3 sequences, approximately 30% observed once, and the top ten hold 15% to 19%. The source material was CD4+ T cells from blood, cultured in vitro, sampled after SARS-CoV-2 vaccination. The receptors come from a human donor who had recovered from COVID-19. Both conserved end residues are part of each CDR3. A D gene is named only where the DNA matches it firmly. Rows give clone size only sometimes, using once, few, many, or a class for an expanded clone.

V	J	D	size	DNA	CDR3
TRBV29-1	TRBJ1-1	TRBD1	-	TGCAGCGCCGACAGGGCGAACACTGAAGCTTTCTTT	CSADRANTEAFF
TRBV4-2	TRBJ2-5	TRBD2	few	TGTGCCAGCAGCCAAGATCCGAGCGGGAGGCTCCAGGAGACCCAGTACTTC	CASSQDPSGRLQETQYF
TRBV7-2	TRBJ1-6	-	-	TGTGCCAGCAGCTTCGGGGTGAGCTCCTATAATTCACCCCTCCACTTT	CASSFGVSSYNSPLHF
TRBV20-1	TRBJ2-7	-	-	TGCAGTGCTAGAGTGACAGGACCCTGGGACGAGCAGTACTTC	CSARVTGPWDEQYF
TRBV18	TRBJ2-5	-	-	TGTGCCAGCTCACTCCTCATGGGAGTGAATAGGGGCCCCTCGAAGGAGACCCAGTACTTC	CASSLLMGVNRGPSKETQYF
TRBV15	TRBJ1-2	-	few	TGTGCCACCAGCAGAGATTATTCGATTTCGGGGATCCGAAACAACTATGGCTACACCTTC	CATSRDYSISGIRNNYGYTF
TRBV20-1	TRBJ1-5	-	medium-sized	TGCAGTGCTCCCCAGGGGAATCAGCCCCAGCATTTT	CSAPQGNQPQHF
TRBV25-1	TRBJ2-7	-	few	TGTGCCAGCAGTGAAGGAAGGGTCCGCTCCTACGAGCAGTACTTC	CASSEGRVRSYEQYF
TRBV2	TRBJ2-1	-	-	TGTGCCAGCAGGAGGGACGCCGGCGAAAGGAATGAGCAGTTCTTC	CASRRDAGERNEQFF
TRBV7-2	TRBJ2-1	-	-	TGTGCCAGCAGCTTCCCAGAGCTCCCCCCAATTGATGAGCAGTTCTTC	CASSFPELPPIDEQFF
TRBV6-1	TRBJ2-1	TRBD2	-	TGTGCCAGCAGGCCACTAGCGGGAGTTGGCAATGAGCAGTTCTTC	CASRPLAGVGNEQFF
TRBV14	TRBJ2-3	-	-	TGTGCCAGCAGCCTACTGGGACTCCAAATAGATACGCAGTATTTT	CASSLLGLQIDTQYF
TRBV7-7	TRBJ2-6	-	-	TGTGCCAGCAGGACGTCCAGGGGCCGGGCTGGGGCCAACGTCCTGACTTTC	CASRTSRGRAGANVLTF
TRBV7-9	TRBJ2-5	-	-	TGTGCCAGCAGCTCCACCCCCGGACGGGAAGAGACCCAGTACTTC	CASSSTPGREETQYF
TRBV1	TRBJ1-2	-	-	TGCACCAGCAGCCAGCAATATGGCTACACCTTC	CTSSQQYGYTF
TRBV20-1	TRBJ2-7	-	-	TGCAGTGGATACGCTCTTACAGGGTTGGGGACTCCCTACGAGCAGTACTTC	CSGYALTGLGTPYEQYF
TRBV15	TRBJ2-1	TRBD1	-	TGTGCCACCAGCAGAAGACAGGGGATGGGAGCAGGGCAGTTCTTC	CATSRRQGMGAGQFF